Given below is one TCR beta chain in context. Its target is not known. This specimen belongs to a study of blood T cells in healthy people across ages. Study-wide results and caveats: A roughly linear age-dependent decrease characterized TCR beta diversity per million T cells. What prevented conclusive comparison of naive and antigen-experienced cells was that PBMCs were unsorted. CMV status of donors was unknown, possibly confounding expanded clonotype changes.

Trimming removed 4 bases from V and 7 bases from J; junction bases left unmatched: 10. CDR1 is SGHRS, CDR2 YFSETQ, per germline. The CDR3 length is 15 residues. A second about 7 to 12 cycle PCR used barcoded and J-beta primers. The template-switch adaptor, which had 12 random nucleotides, put a tag on each cDNA molecule. TCRdb analysed the 5' RACE reads with MiXCR anew, one entry per CDR3 protein. The sample has around 1,600,000 distinct CDR3 sequences, approximately 39% seen once. The clonotype was recovered from a young woman in good health. This chain uses TRBV5-1 with TRBJ2-1; 8 bases are a match to TRBD1. Material for sequencing was blood. The chain's CDR3 is CASSGLRGPDNEQFF. The CDR3 DNA sequence: TGCGCCAGCAGCGGACTCAGGGGGCCAGATAATGAGCAGTTCTTC.